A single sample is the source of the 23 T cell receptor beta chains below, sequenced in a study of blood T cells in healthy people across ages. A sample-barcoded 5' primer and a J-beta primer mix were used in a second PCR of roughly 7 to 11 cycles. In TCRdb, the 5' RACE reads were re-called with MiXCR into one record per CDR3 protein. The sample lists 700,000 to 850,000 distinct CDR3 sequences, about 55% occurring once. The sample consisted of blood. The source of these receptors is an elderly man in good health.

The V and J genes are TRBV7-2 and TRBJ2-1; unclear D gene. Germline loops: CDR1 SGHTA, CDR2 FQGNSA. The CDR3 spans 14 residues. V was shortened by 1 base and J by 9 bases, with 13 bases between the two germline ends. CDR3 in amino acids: CASSLGGGVPEQFF. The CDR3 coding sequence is TGTGCCAGCAGCTTAGGGGGTGGGGTGCCTGAGCAGTTCTTC.

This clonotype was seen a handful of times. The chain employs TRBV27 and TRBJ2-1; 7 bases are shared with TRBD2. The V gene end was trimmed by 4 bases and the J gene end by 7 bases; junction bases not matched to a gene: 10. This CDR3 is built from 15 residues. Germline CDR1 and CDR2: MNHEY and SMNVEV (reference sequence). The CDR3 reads CASSSPLAADNEQFF. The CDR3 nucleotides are TGTGCCAGCAGTTCCCCTCTAGCGGCTGATAATGAGCAGTTCTTC.

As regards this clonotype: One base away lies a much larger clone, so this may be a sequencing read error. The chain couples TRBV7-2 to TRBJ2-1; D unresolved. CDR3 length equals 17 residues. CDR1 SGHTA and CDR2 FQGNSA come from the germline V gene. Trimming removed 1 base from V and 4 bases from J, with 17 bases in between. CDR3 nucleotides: TGTGCCAGCAGCTTAGGCTATGCGCACTCAAATTACAATGAGCAGTTCTTC. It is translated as CASSLGYAHSNYNEQFF.

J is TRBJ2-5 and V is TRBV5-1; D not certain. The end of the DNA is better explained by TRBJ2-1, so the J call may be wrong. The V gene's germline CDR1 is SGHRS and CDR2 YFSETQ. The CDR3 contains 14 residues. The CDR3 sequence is CASSLSGAQETQFF. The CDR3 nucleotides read TGCGCCAGCAGCTTGTCAGGCGCTCAAGAGACCCAGTTCTTC.

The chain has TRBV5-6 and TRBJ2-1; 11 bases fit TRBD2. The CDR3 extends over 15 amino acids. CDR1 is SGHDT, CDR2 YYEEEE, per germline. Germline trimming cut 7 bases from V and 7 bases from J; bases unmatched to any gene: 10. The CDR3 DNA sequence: TGTGCCAGCTTCCTCAGACTAGCGGGATGGAATGAGCAGTTCTTC. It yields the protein CASFLRLAGWNEQFF. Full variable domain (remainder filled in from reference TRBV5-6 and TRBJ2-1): DAGVTQSPTHLIKTRGQQVTLRCSPKSGHDTVSWYQQALGQGPQFIFQYYEEEERQRGNFPDRFSGHQFPNYSSELNVNALLLGDSALYLCASFLRLAGWNEQFFGPGTRLTVL.

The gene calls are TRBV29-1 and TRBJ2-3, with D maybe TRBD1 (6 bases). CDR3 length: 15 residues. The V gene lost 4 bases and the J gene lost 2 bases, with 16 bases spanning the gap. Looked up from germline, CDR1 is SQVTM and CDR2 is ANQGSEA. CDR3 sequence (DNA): TGCAGCGTTGGGGTCCCGGCAGGGGACACAGATACGCAGTATTTT. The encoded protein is CSVGVPAGDTDTQYF.

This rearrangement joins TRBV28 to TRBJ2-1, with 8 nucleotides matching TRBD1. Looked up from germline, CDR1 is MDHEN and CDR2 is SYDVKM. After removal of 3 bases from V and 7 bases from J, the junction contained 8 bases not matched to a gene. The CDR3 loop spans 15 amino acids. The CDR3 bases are TGTGCCAGCAGTTTCGAGGACAGGGTTGGTAATGAGCAGTTCTTC. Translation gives CASSFEDRVGNEQFF.

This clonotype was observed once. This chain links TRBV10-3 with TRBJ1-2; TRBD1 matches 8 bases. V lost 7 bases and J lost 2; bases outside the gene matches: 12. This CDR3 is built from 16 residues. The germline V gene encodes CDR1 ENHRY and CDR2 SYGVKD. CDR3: CAINQGTGSYNYGYTF. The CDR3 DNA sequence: TGTGCCATCAACCAGGGGACAGGATCCTACAACTATGGCTACACCTTC.

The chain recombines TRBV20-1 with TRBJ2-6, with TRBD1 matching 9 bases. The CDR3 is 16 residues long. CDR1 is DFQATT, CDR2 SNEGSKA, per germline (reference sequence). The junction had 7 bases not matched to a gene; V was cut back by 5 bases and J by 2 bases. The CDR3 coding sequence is TGCAGTGCTCCCCGTCGGACAGGGGCTGGGGCCAACGTCCTGACTTTC. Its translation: CSAPRRTGAGANVLTF.

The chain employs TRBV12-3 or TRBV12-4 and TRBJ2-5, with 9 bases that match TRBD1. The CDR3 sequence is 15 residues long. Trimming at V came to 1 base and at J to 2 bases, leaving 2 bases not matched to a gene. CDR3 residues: CASSLGGQGQETQYF. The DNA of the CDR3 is TGTGCCAGCAGTTTAGGGGGACAGGGTCAAGAGACCCAGTACTTC.

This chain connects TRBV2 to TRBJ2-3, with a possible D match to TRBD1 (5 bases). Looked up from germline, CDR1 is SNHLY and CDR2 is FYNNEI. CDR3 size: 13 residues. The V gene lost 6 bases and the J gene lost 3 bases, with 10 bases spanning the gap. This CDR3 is CASRARATDTQYF. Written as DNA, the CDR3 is TGTGCCAGCAGGGCCAGGGCAACAGATACGCAGTATTTT.

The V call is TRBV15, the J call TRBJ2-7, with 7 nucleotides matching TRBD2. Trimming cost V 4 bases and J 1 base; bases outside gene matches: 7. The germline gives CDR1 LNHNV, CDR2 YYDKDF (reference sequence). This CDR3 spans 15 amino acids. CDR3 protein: CATSNIAGLSYEQYF. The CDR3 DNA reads TGTGCCACCAGCAATATAGCGGGTCTGTCCTACGAGCAGTACTTC.

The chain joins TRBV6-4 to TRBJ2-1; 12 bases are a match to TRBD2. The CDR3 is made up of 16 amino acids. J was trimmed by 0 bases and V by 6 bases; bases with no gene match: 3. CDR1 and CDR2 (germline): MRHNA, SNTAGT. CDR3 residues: CASRRLAGASYNEQFF. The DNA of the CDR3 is TGTGCCAGCAGGCGACTAGCGGGAGCCTCCTACAATGAGCAGTTCTTC.

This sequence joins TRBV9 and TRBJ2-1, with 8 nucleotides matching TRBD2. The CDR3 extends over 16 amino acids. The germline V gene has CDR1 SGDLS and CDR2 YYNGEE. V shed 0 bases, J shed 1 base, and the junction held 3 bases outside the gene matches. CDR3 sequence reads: CASSVVSGSSYNEQFF. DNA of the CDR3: TGTGCCAGCAGCGTAGTGAGCGGGAGTTCCTACAATGAGCAGTTCTTC.

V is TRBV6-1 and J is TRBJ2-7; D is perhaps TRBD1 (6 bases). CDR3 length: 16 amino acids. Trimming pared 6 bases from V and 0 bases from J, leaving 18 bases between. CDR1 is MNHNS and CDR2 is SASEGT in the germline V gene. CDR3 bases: TGTGCCAGCAGCCCCACCCTGACAGGCGACTCCTACGAGCAGTACTTC. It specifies CASSPTLTGDSYEQYF.

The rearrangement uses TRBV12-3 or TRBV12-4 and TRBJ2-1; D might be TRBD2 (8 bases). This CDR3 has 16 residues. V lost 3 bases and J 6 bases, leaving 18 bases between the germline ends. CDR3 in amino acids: CASSFYGRGQGNEQFF. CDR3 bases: TGTGCCAGCAGTTTCTACGGGAGGGGGCAAGGCAATGAGCAGTTCTTC.

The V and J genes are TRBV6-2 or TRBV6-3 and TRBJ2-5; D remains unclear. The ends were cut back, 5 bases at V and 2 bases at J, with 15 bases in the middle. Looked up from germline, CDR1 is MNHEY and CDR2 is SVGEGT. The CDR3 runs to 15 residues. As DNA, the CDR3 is TGTGCCAGCAGTCGACGTGGTATGGGTCAAGAGACCCAGTACTTC. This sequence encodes CASSRRGMGQETQYF.

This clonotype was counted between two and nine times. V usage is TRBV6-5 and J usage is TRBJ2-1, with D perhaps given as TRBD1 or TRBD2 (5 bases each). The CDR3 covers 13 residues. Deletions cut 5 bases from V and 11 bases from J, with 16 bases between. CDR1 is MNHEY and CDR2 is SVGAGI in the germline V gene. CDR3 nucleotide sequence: TGTGCCAGCAGTACGCCGGGGACGCCGAAGCAGTTCTTC. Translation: CASSTPGTPKQFF.

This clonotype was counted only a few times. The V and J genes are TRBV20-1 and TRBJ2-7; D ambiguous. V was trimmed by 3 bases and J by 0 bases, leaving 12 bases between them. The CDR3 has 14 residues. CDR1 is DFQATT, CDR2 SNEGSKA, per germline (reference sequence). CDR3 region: CSARRLAGSYEQYF. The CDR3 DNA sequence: TGCAGTGCTAGGCGGCTGGCAGGCTCCTACGAGCAGTACTTC.

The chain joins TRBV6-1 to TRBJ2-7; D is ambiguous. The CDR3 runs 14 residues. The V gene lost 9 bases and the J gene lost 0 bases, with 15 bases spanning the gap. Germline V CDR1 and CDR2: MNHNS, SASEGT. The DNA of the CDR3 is TGTGCCAGTCGACCCGACAAGATCTCCTACGAGCAGTACTTC. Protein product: CASRPDKISYEQYF.

The CDR3 region has the DNA TGCAGCTTAGATGGGGGTCTCCATATGCCTGAGCAGTTCTTC. Translated, it gives CSLDGGLHMPEQFF. The chain links TRBV29-1 to TRBJ2-1; possibly TRBD1 or TRBD2 for D (5 bases each). This CDR3 has 14 amino acids. V was trimmed by 8 bases and J by 9 bases, leaving 23 bases between them. From germline, CDR1 is SQVTM and CDR2 ANQGSEA.

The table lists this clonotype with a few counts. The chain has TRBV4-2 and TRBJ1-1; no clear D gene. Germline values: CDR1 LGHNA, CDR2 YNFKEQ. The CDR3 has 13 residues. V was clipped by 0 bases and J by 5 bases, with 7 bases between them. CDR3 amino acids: CASSQEKWTEAFF. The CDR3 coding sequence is TGTGCCAGCAGCCAAGAAAAGTGGACTGAAGCTTTCTTT.

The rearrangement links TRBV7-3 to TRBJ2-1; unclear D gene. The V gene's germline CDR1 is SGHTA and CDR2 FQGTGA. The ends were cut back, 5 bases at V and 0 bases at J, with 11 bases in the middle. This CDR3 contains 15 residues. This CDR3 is CASSTLELSYNEQFF. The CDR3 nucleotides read TGTGCCAGCAGCACCCTGGAACTCTCCTACAATGAGCAGTTCTTC.